These 11 T cell receptor beta chains were sequenced from one sample in a study of blood T cell repertoires in COVID-19. Repertoires were generated with immunoSEQ multiplex PCR, while TCRdb's copy carries only in-frame clones and drops some. The repertoire holds some 500,000 clones, with about 89% as singletons. The sequencing input was peripheral blood. The receptors come from a woman aged 45-60 years with COVID-19, enrolled during active disease.

This clone was seen only a few times. The gene calls are TRBV15 and TRBJ2-5, with no clear D. Germline-derived CDR1 and CDR2 are LNHNV and YYDKDF (reference sequence). The V and J ends lost 0 bases and 2 bases respectively, with 16 bases between them. The CDR3 length is 17 residues. The CDR3 coding sequence is TGTGCCACCAGCAGAGATACGTCGCAGGTCATACAAGAGACCCAGTACTTC. Translation: CATSRDTSQVIQETQYF. The variable domain in full, completed from reference TRBV15 and TRBJ2-5, reads DAMVIQNPRYQVTQFGKPVTLSCSQTLNHNVMYWYQQKSSQAPKLLFHYYDKDFNNEADTPDNFQSRRPNTSFCFLDIRSPGLGDTAMYLCATSRDTSQVIQETQYFGPGTRLLVL.

The chain uses TRBV24-1 and TRBJ1-5; weak D call: TRBD1 (5 bases). Germline CDR1 KGHDR, CDR2 SFDVKD. This CDR3 is built from 15 residues. Trimming took 6 bases from V and 5 from J, leaving 16 bases between them. This CDR3 is CATSTTDPGDQPQHF. The CDR3, as DNA: TGTGCCACCAGTACAACCGACCCGGGGGATCAGCCCCAGCATTTT.

The chain uses TRBV7-9 and TRBJ2-2; D gene unclear. CDR1 SEHNR and CDR2 FQNEAQ come from the germline V gene (reference sequence). Trimming took off 4 bases at V and 5 bases at J, with 14 bases between the two ends. There are 15 residues in the CDR3. The CDR3 DNA reads as TGTGCCAGCAGCTCAGGTGGCATTGATACCGGGGAGCTGTTTTTT. This encodes CASSSGGIDTGELFF.

V is TRBV2 and J is TRBJ1-5, with 8 bases matching TRBD1. The CDR3 contains 15 residues. Germline CDR1 reads SNHLY; CDR2 reads FYNNEI. V was pared by 5 bases and J by 4 bases, with 7 bases of the junction left unmatched. CDR3 sequence reads: CASSSTGAENQPQHF. For the CDR3, the DNA is TGTGCCAGCAGTTCGACAGGGGCTGAGAATCAGCCCCAGCATTTT.

The rearrangement links TRBV6-4 to TRBJ2-1; 11 bases are shared with TRBD1. The CDR3 runs to 14 residues. Per the germline V gene, CDR1 is MRHNA and CDR2 is SNTAGT. Unmatched junction bases numbered 7, after V lost 6 bases and J lost 9 bases. CDR3 in amino acids: CASSGQGAAGEQFF. The CDR3 DNA follows: TGTGCCAGCAGCGGACAGGGGGCGGCCGGTGAGCAGTTCTTC.

This chain joins TRBV12-3 or TRBV12-4 and TRBJ1-2; a weak D match, TRBD1 (5 bases). The CDR3 extends over 12 amino acids. V was trimmed by 6 bases and J by 7 bases, leaving 12 bases between them. CDR3 in DNA: TGTGCCAGCAGAAACCAGGGATCTGGCTACACCTTC. Translated: CASRNQGSGYTF.

The chain couples TRBV5-1 to TRBJ1-1; weak D call: TRBD1 (5 bases). This CDR3 is built from 16 residues. The germline gives CDR1 SGHRS, CDR2 YFSETQ. V gave up 0 bases and J gave up 3 bases, with 15 bases separating them. The DNA of the CDR3 is TGCGCCAGCAGCTTGGGCAGGGTTGCTTTGGACACTGAAGCTTTCTTT. Translating gives CASSLGRVALDTEAFF.

V and J are TRBV11-2 and TRBJ1-1; unclear D gene. Trimming took off 1 base at V and 0 bases at J, with 6 bases between the two ends. There are 14 residues in the CDR3. Germline values: CDR1 SGHAT, CDR2 FQNNGV. The CDR3 coding sequence is TGTGCCAGCAGCTTAGTTGAGTTGAACACTGAAGCTTTCTTT. It encodes CASSLVELNTEAFF.

The genes are TRBV5-1 and TRBJ2-5; possible D gene TRBD2, 6 bases. CDR3 length: 14 residues. V was cut by 3 bases and J by 3 bases, with 12 bases left in between. Germline V gives CDR1 SGHRS, CDR2 YFSETQ. The chain's CDR3 is CASSWEEGEETQYF. The CDR3 DNA is TGCGCCAGCAGCTGGGAGGAGGGTGAAGAGACCCAGTACTTC.

The chain links TRBV24-1 to TRBJ2-5; no clear D. The ends were cut back, 1 base at V and 5 bases at J, with 19 bases in the middle. The CDR3 length is 17 residues. Germline V gene data show CDR1 as KGHDR and CDR2 as SFDVKD. The DNA of the CDR3 is TGTGCCACCAGTGATTTCCTTGGGCCCTCCAGACGGGAGACCCAGTACTTC. Translated, it gives CATSDFLGPSRRETQYF.

The chain uses TRBV20-1 and TRBJ1-5; D not certain. The V and J ends lost 3 bases and 4 bases respectively, with 7 bases between them. CDR1 and CDR2 from the germline V gene are DFQATT and SNEGSKA (reference sequence). The CDR3 is 12 amino acids. In DNA form, the CDR3 reads TGCAGTGCTAGTAACGGTAATCAGCCCCAGCATTTT. It codes for CSASNGNQPQHF.